This TCR beta chain was recovered during a study of yellow fever vaccine responses in identical twins. Broader study findings: Twins reportedly mounted vaccine T cell responses that seemed partly convergent, partly personalized.

This CDR3 region has 16 residues. Germline CDR1 and CDR2: LGHNA and YSLEER. With 4 bases clipped from V and 9 bases from J, the junction kept 9 bases outside the gene matches. To note about this clonotype: Its antigen is unidentified.

Each CDR3 protein is one row after TCRdb ran MiXCR on the RT-PCR reads. The table records around 18,000 distinct CDR3 sequences, around 67% of them present only once. The sample consisted of T cells from blood (PBMCs), unsorted or a sorted subset (not recorded which), taken before or after yellow fever vaccination (not recorded which). The clonotype originates from a woman under 30 who received the yellow fever vaccine. The J gene is TRBJ2-1, the V gene TRBV4-3; 13 nucleotides line up with TRBD2. The CDR3 sequence: CASSRALAGGPVEQFF. CDR3 bases: TGCGCCAGCAGCCGAGCACTAGCGGGAGGGCCGGTTGAGCAGTTCTTC.